Presented here are 23 T cell receptor beta chains from one specimen sequenced in a study of T cells after posttransplantation cyclophosphamide. Assay: immunoSEQ multiplex PCR; the TCRdb copy retains only in-frame clones and omits some. The sample has about 34,000 clones, none seen only once; the top ten hold 6.5% to 7%. The sample comprised PBMCs. The receptors shown here come from a woman aged 45-65 years in good health and a related stem cell transplant donor.

This clone occurred many times. The rearrangement links TRBV19 to TRBJ2-1, with 7 bases that match TRBD1. The length of the CDR3 is 13 residues. In germline, CDR1 is LNHDA, CDR2 SQIVND (reference sequence). V was clipped by 4 bases and J by 8 bases; unmatched bases: 5. The CDR3 region is CASSSLTGDEQFF. DNA for the CDR3: TGTGCCAGTAGTAGTCTTACAGGGGATGAGCAGTTCTTC.

In nucleotides, the CDR3 is TGTGCCACCAGTGACCAAGGACTAGCGGGAGGAGAGACCCAGTACTTC. Its translation is CATSDQGLAGGETQYF. This chain connects TRBV24-1 to TRBJ2-5; 14 nucleotides align to TRBD2. The germline CDR1 and CDR2 sequences are KGHDR and SFDVKD. Trimming removed 4 bases from V and 4 bases from J; junction bases left unmatched: 4. The CDR3 is made up of 16 amino acids.

This clone was counted at least ten times. The chain recombines TRBV18 with TRBJ2-7; TRBD1 matches at 8 bases. CDR3 length: 15 residues. V trimming: 4 bases; J trimming: 3 bases; junction bases outside the gene matches: 8. Germline V lookup: CDR1 KGHSH, CDR2 LQKENI. The CDR3 region is CASSLAGQAFYEQYF. The CDR3 coding sequence is TGTGCCAGCTCACTGGCGGGACAGGCCTTCTACGAGCAGTACTTC.

This clone was counted ten times or more. This chain uses TRBV2 with TRBJ1-5; 9 bases agree with TRBD1. Germline values: CDR1 SNHLY, CDR2 FYNNEI. The CDR3 is 13 residues long. With V trimmed by 9 bases and J by 5 bases, 5 bases remained unmatched. Here the CDR3 reads CASRWDRDQPQHF. CDR3 bases: TGTGCCAGTCGTTGGGACAGGGATCAGCCCCAGCATTTT.

This clone was detected many times. This rearrangement joins TRBV19 to TRBJ2-5, with 7 bases matching TRBD1. After removal of 5 bases from V and 5 bases from J, the junction contained 5 bases not matched to a gene. Germline V CDR1 and CDR2: LNHDA, SQIVND (reference sequence). CDR3 length equals 13 residues. The CDR3 loop is CASSVGDSETQYF. The CDR3 DNA reads as TGTGCCAGTAGTGTGGGGGACAGCGAGACCCAGTACTTC. Combining the CDR3 with reference TRBV19 and TRBJ2-5 gives the whole variable domain DGGITQSPKYLFRKEGQNVTLSCEQNLNHDAMYWYRQDPGQGLRLIYYSQIVNDFQKGDIAEGYSVSREKKESFPLTVTSAQKNPTAFYLCASSVGDSETQYFGPGTRLLVL.

A few counts support this clone. The chain combines TRBV12-3 or TRBV12-4 with TRBJ2-4; TRBD2 matches 13 bases. The CDR3 is 20 amino acids. The V and J ends lost 4 bases and 0 bases, in that order; junction bases with no gene match: 12. The CDR3 DNA sequence: TGTGCCAGCAGTTCATTACGGACTAGCGGGGGAAAACTAGCCAAAAACATTCAGTACTTC. As protein: CASSSLRTSGGKLAKNIQYF.

This clone has ten or more counts. The J gene is TRBJ2-7, the V gene TRBV9; D is perhaps TRBD1 (6 bases). The CDR3 has 13 amino acids. V was cut by 0 bases and J by 6 bases, with 10 bases left in between. Per germline, CDR1 SGDLS and CDR2 YYNGEE. CDR3 coding DNA: TGTGCCAGCAGCGTAGAGCCCAGGGGCGAGCAGTACTTC. Its translation is CASSVEPRGEQYF.

This clone has a handful of counts. The chain carries TRBV25-1 and TRBJ1-2; D possibly corresponds to TRBD1 (5 bases). The CDR3 loop spans 13 amino acids. Per the germline V gene, CDR1 is MGHDK and CDR2 is SYGVNS. With 3 bases removed from V and 2 bases from J, the gap between germline ends came to 7 bases. The chain's CDR3 is CASSDRANYGYTF. As DNA, the CDR3 is TGTGCCAGCAGTGACAGGGCCAACTATGGCTACACCTTC.

This clone was counted ten times or more. The chain is built from TRBV30 and TRBJ2-1; 8 nucleotides align to TRBD2. This CDR3 has 14 amino acids. CDR1 is GTSNPN, CDR2 SVGIG, per germline (reference sequence). J lost 3 bases, V lost 4 bases, and 5 bases had no gene match. Here the CDR3 reads CAWNPGTSYNEQFF. DNA for the CDR3: TGTGCCTGGAATCCCGGGACTAGCTACAATGAGCAGTTCTTC.

This clone was seen ten or more times. The chain employs TRBV12-3 or TRBV12-4 and TRBJ1-4; tentatively, D is TRBD1 (6 bases). Trimming pared 6 bases from V and 1 base from J, leaving 9 bases between. The CDR3 covers 14 residues. The CDR3 spells CASSNRVTNEKLFF. DNA for the CDR3: TGTGCCAGCAGCAACAGGGTAACTAATGAAAAACTGTTTTTT.

This clone was found many times. The chain joins TRBV6-1 to TRBJ2-5; D is unclear. Germline V lookup: CDR1 MNHNS, CDR2 SASEGT. The CDR3 length is 11 residues. Trimming pared 5 bases from V and 5 bases from J, leaving 6 bases between. CDR3 in amino acids: CASSLLETQYF. CDR3 sequence (DNA): TGTGCCAGCAGTCTACTGGAGACCCAGTACTTC.

This clone was seen repeatedly, ten times or more. The chain carries TRBV5-1 and TRBJ2-7; 7 bases are a match to TRBD1. Germline loops: CDR1 SGHRS, CDR2 YFSETQ. V lost 1 base and J lost 7; bases outside the gene matches: 8. There are 14 residues in the CDR3. CDR3: CASSLRGPAREQYF. CDR3 nucleotide sequence: TGCGCCAGCAGCTTGAGGGGGCCAGCTCGGGAGCAGTACTTC.

Ten or more counts support this clone. For the CDR3, the DNA is TGTGCCAGCAGTTACTCCCAGGGGAATGAAAAACTGTTTTTT. It yields the protein CASSYSQGNEKLFF. This chain uses TRBV6-5 with TRBJ1-4; D may be TRBD1 (6 bases). The germline CDR1 and CDR2 sequences are MNHEY and SVGAGI. The CDR3 loop spans 14 amino acids. Trimming took off 0 bases at V and 5 bases at J, with 7 bases between the two ends.

This clone turned up a few times. The rearrangement links TRBV5-4 to TRBJ2-7, with a possible D match to TRBD1 (5 bases). CDR3 size: 15 residues. The V gene lost 5 bases and the J gene lost 4 bases, with 19 bases spanning the gap. Germline V CDR1 and CDR2: SGHNT, YYREEE (reference sequence). The CDR3 nucleotides read TGTGCCAGCAGTCACCGCCAAGGGGATGGGTACGAGCAGTACTTC. Translation: CASSHRQGDGYEQYF.

This clone was detected many times. The rearrangement joins TRBV27 to TRBJ2-4, with TRBD1 matching 7 bases. V shed 5 bases and J 7 bases; nucleotides not matched to a gene: 8. The CDR3 sequence is 14 residues long. Germline loops: CDR1 MNHEY, CDR2 SMNVEV (reference sequence). The CDR3 spells CASSDRDSFNIQYF. For the CDR3, the DNA is TGTGCCAGCAGTGACCGGGACAGTTTTAACATTCAGTACTTC.

This clone was recorded many times. CDR3 nucleotide sequence: TGTGCCAGCACCTCCTGGGACCCGGGGACTAGCGGGAGGAGGGATGAGCAGTTCTTC. This gives the protein CASTSWDPGTSGRRDEQFF. This chain links TRBV5-8 with TRBJ2-1; 15 bases are a match to TRBD2. The CDR3 covers 19 residues. J gave up 8 bases and V 6 bases, and 18 bases lay outside the gene matches. Germline lookup yields CDR1 SGHTS and CDR2 YDEGEE. Filled out from reference TRBV5-8 and TRBJ2-1, the complete variable domain reads EAGVTQSPTHLIKTRGQQATLRCSPISGHTSVYWYQQALGLGLQFLLWYDEGEERNRGNFPPRFSGRQFPNYSSELNVNALELEDSALYLCASTSWDPGTSGRRDEQFFGPGTRLTVL.

This clone was seen repeatedly, ten times or more. This chain links TRBV18 with TRBJ2-4; TRBD1 agrees at 12 bases. CDR1 is KGHSH, CDR2 LQKENI, per germline. The CDR3 length is 17 residues. After removal of 2 bases from V and 0 bases from J, the junction contained 2 bases not matched to a gene. In nucleotides, the CDR3 is TGTGCCAGCTCACCAAGGGACAGGGGGCTAGCCAAAAACATTCAGTACTTC. As protein: CASSPRDRGLAKNIQYF.

This clone was detected many times. The chain is built from TRBV28 and TRBJ2-2, with D possibly matching TRBD1 (6 bases). Trimming left V 6 bases short and J 1 base short, with 18 bases between. This CDR3 comprises 17 residues. Germline lookup yields CDR1 MDHEN and CDR2 SYDVKM. CDR3 nucleotides: TGTGCCAGCAGATTCTACAGGGCCCCCCAGAACACCGGGGAGCTGTTTTTT. This sequence encodes CASRFYRAPQNTGELFF.

The sample holds many counts of this clone. The genes are TRBV2 and TRBJ1-2; a weak D match, TRBD1 (5 bases). The CDR3 is 11 amino acids. V dropped 6 bases and J dropped 8 bases, with 10 bases sitting between them. Germline V gene sequence: CDR1 SNHLY, CDR2 FYNNEI. CDR3 nucleotides: TGTGCCAGCAGCCGCAGGGAGGGCTACACCTTC. Translating gives CASSRREGYTF.

V usage is TRBV15 and J usage is TRBJ1-2, with D maybe TRBD1 (5 bases). The CDR3 is 13 residues long. CDR1 and CDR2 from the germline V gene are LNHNV and YYDKDF (reference sequence). With 1 base removed from V and 6 bases from J, the gap between germline ends came to 9 bases. The CDR3 region is CATSRAVGDGYTF. The DNA of the CDR3 is TGTGCCACCAGCAGAGCTGTAGGGGATGGCTACACCTTC.

This clone was seen repeatedly, ten times or more. The chain carries TRBV9 and TRBJ1-3, with a possible D match to TRBD1 (5 bases). Germline loops: CDR1 SGDLS, CDR2 YYNGEE. V lost 0 bases and J lost 0, with 13 bases in between. There are 17 residues in the CDR3. CDR3 DNA sequence: TGTGCCAGCAGCGTAGTAGGTACAGGCGACTCTGGAAACACCATATATTTT. Amino acids: CASSVVGTGDSGNTIYF.

This clone was counted at least ten times. The rearrangement joins TRBV28 to TRBJ2-6; 8 nucleotides match TRBD1. Trimming removed 8 bases from V and 2 bases from J; junction bases left unmatched: 5. CDR1 MDHEN and CDR2 SYDVKM come from the germline V gene. This CDR3 is 15 amino acids long. The CDR3 protein is CASSGGRAGANVLTF. DNA of the CDR3: TGTGCCAGCTCAGGGGGCAGGGCTGGGGCCAACGTCCTGACTTTC.

This clone was detected many times. The chain recombines TRBV7-2 with TRBJ1-2; D is possibly TRBD1 (6 bases). The CDR3 is made up of 13 amino acids. V was trimmed by 5 bases and J by 1 base, leaving 8 bases between them. Germline assignment: CDR1 SGHTA and CDR2 FQGNSA. In DNA, the CDR3 is TGTGCCAGCAGCCTGGACAGTAACTATGGCTACACCTTC. Its translation is CASSLDSNYGYTF.